Listed below are T cell receptor beta chains from one sample, sequenced in a study of cytomegalovirus exposure and HLA in healthy donors. Sequencing used immunoSEQ multiplex PCR; TCRdb keeps in-frame clones, though not all of them. The table includes 100,000 to 120,000 clones, 60% to 80% detected once. Sequencing was done on a sample of PBMCs. The receptors here all came from a man younger than 35 in good health and CMV-seropositive. The CDR3 runs from the conserved cysteine through the conserved F or W. A D gene is named only where the DNA matches it firmly. The size field is filled for only some rows; it gives once, few, many or a size class.

>TRBV5-1|-|TRBD2|TRBJ2-3
TGCGCCAGCAGCCCCGATAGCGGGGCCTTATCAGATACGCAGTATTTT
CASSPDSGALSDTQYF
>TRBV11-3|-|TRBD1|TRBJ2-1
TGTGCCAGCAGCCGAGGACAGGGATCCCTCTCGCATGAGCAGTTCTTC
CASSRGQGSLSHEQFF
>TRBV5-1|few|-|TRBJ1-2
TGCGCCAGCAGCCCAGGAAAAGGACAGCAAAACTATGGCTACACCTTC
CASSPGKGQQNYGYTF
>TRBV27|-|TRBD2|TRBJ2-3
TGTGCCAGCAGTCCACTAGCGGGGGGGCCAGATACGCAGTATTTT
CASSPLAGGPDTQYF
>TRBV28|-|-|TRBJ1-6
TGTGCCAGCAGCGCGGGTGCCTCCTATAATTCACCCCTCCACTTT
CASSAGASYNSPLHF
>TRBV7-9|-|-|TRBJ1-1
TGTGCCAGCAGCTTAAGTCCAGGGGCAAGTGAAGCTTTCTTT
CASSLSPGASEAFF
>TRBV6-1|few|TRBD1|TRBJ2-2
TGTGCCAGCTGGTTGGGACAGGGGACCACCGGGGAGCTGTTTTTT
CASWLGQGTTGELFF
>TRBV7-8|few|-|TRBJ1-2
TGTGCCAGCAGCTTAGAGGGAGGGGCGAAAGGCTATGGCTACACCTTC
CASSLEGGAKGYGYTF
>TRBV2|-|TRBD2|TRBJ2-3
TGTGCCAGCAGTGCCCCCGGGACTAGCGTGACAGATACGCAGTATTTT
CASSAPGTSVTDTQYF
>TRBV5-1|-|TRBD2|TRBJ2-7
TGCGCCAGCAGCAGTAGCGGGGTGAGAGAGCAGTACTTC
CASSSSGVREQYF
>TRBV6-6|many|-|TRBJ1-5
TGTGCCAGCAGTTGGGGACATCGGCCCCAGCATTTT
CASSWGHRPQHF
>TRBV30|-|-|TRBJ2-5
TGTGCCTGGAGTGTCCCGGGGGGCCGGGAGACCCAGTACTTC
CAWSVPGGRETQYF
>TRBV11-3|-|-|TRBJ1-5
TGTGCCAGCAGCCAGGACATGCATCAGCCCCAGCATTTT
CASSQDMHQPQHF
>TRBV28|-|-|TRBJ1-4
TGTGCCAGCACAGTCAATCGGGAAAATGAAAAACTGTTTTTT
CASTVNRENEKLFF
>TRBV11-3|once|TRBD1|TRBJ2-1
TGTGCCAGCGGCCAGGGGGCTGGGAATGAGCAGTTCTTC
CASGQGAGNEQFF
>TRBV7-2|-|TRBD2|TRBJ2-1
TGTGCCAGCAGAGTTAGCGGGGGGTCTTCCTACAATGAGCAGTTCTTC
CASRVSGGSSYNEQFF
>TRBV6-1|-|-|TRBJ1-6
TGTGCCAGCACAGACTCCTATAATTCACCCCTCCACTTT
CASTDSYNSPLHF
>TRBV30|-|TRBD2|TRBJ2-1
TGTGCCTGGAGTGGGGGGGGGACTAGTGTCCTTTCTGAGCAGTTCTTC
CAWSGGGTSVLSEQFF
>TRBV9|-|TRBD2|TRBJ2-3
TGTGCCAGCAGCCGGACTAGCGGGGGGGGTAATACGCAGTATTTT
CASSRTSGGGNTQYF
>TRBV7-2|-|-|TRBJ2-3
TGTGCCAGCAGCTTAGTCGGGGGGCCCGGCACAGATACGCAGTATTTT
CASSLVGGPGTDTQYF
>TRBV6-1|-|-|TRBJ1-6
TGTGCCAGCAAGCGTCCGGATTCACCCCTCCACTTT
CASKRPDSPLHF
>TRBV30|few|TRBD2|TRBJ2-3
TGTGCCTGGAGTGTAAGGGCGACTGTGCGCCTAGCGGGGGGAAATACGCAGTATTTT
CAWSVRATVRLAGGNTQYF
>TRBV29-1|-|-|TRBJ2-1
TGCAGCGTTCTCCAGACAGGCTCCTACAATGAGCAGTTCTTC
CSVLQTGSYNEQFF
>TRBV29-1|-|TRBD1|TRBJ1-2
TGCAGCGTTGAAGACCCGGGACAGCTAATAAACTATGGCTACACCTTC
CSVEDPGQLINYGYTF
>TRBV28|-|-|TRBJ2-4
TGTGCCAGCAGTTTTTCGGACATTCAGTACTTC
CASSFSDIQYF
>TRBV9|-|-|TRBJ2-2
TGTGCCAGCAGCGTTATCCCAGGGGCGACGGGGGAGCTGTTTTTT
CASSVIPGATGELFF
>TRBV5-4|-|-|TRBJ2-5
TGTGCCAGCAGTTACCCTGAGCAGACCCAGTACTTC
CASSYPEQTQYF
>TRBV5-1|few|-|TRBJ2-1
TGCGCCAGCAGCGCCGCCAGTAGCCCCTACAATGAGCAGTTCTTC
CASSAASSPYNEQFF
>TRBV5-6|-|-|TRBJ2-7
TGTGCCAGCAGCCTATCAACCTACGAGCAGTACTTC
CASSLSTYEQYF
>TRBV4-2|-|TRBD1|TRBJ2-7
TGTGCCAGCAGCCAAGAATTCTCGGACAGGCCCTCCTACGAGCAGTACTTC
CASSQEFSDRPSYEQYF
>TRBV5-1|-|TRBD1|TRBJ2-7
TGCGCCAGCATCCACCTGCCGGGACAGGTGAAGAGCGAGCAGTACTTC
CASIHLPGQVKSEQYF
>TRBV9|-|TRBD1|TRBJ1-3
TGTGCCAGCAGCGCCAGGGGGCGGACAGAATCTGGAAACACCATATATTTT
CASSARGRTESGNTIYF
>TRBV11-2|-|-|TRBJ1-6
TGTGCCAGCAGCTTCACTTCGAATAATTCACCCCTCCACTTT
CASSFTSNNSPLHF
>TRBV7-7|-|-|TRBJ2-3
TGTGCCAGCAGTCCGGACAGCCACACAGATACGCAGTATTTT
CASSPDSHTDTQYF
>TRBV5-4|-|TRBD1|TRBJ1-2
TGTGCCAGCAGCACAAGGGACAGGGTGCACTATGGCTACACCTTC
CASSTRDRVHYGYTF
>TRBV11-3|-|-|TRBJ1-5
TGTGCCAGCAGCTTAGGAGGGCCAGGCAATCAGCCCCAGCATTTT
CASSLGGPGNQPQHF
>TRBV7-2|-|-|TRBJ1-2
TGTGCCAGCAGCTTAACGGGGAGTGGCTACACCTTC
CASSLTGSGYTF
>TRBV2|once|-|TRBJ2-5
TGTGCCAGCAGTGAAGGGTGGGGCGGAGACCGCCAAGAGACCCAGTACTTC
CASSEGWGGDRQETQYF
>TRBV5-6|-|TRBD1|TRBJ1-6
TGTGCCAGCAGCGGACCGGGACAGGGGGCGTATAATTCACCCCTCCACTTT
CASSGPGQGAYNSPLHF
>TRBV7-9|-|-|TRBJ2-7
TGTGCCAGCAGCGCGCCAAACGAGGAGTATCGGGGGTACTTC
CASSAPNEEYRGYF
>TRBV5-1|-|-|TRBJ1-2
TGCGCCAGCAGCTTGGACAGCTCATACTATGGCTACACCTTC
CASSLDSSYYGYTF
>TRBV29-1|-|-|TRBJ1-2
TGCAGCGTTGTCCTCCAGGGTTTTGGCTACACCTTC
CSVVLQGFGYTF
>TRBV4-1|-|-|TRBJ1-2
TGCGCCAGCAGCCAAGTAGGGGACAACCTCGGCTACACCTTC
CASSQVGDNLGYTF
>TRBV2|-|-|TRBJ2-4
TGTGCCGGCGGGACTCCGGGCGGCATTCAGTACTTC
CAGGTPGGIQYF
>TRBV9|-|-|TRBJ2-1
TGTGCCAGCAGCCCCTCGGGGGATGAGCAGTTCTTC
CASSPSGDEQFF
>TRBV11-2|-|-|TRBJ2-2
TGTGCCAGCAGCCTCCTCCCGGAGGGGAGGGAGCTGTTTTTT
CASSLLPEGRELFF
>TRBV11-2|-|-|TRBJ2-3
TGTGCCAGCATCCGGGACTCCAGCACAGATACGCAGTATTTT
CASIRDSSTDTQYF
>TRBV9|-|-|TRBJ2-3
TGTGCCAGCAGCGTAGGACCACCCTGGTGGGGCGGCGGCACAGATACGCAGTATTTT
CASSVGPPWWGGGTDTQYF
>TRBV30|-|TRBD2|TRBJ2-7
TGTGCTTGGAGGCAAGCGGGGGGCCGGGAGCAGTACTTC
CAWRQAGGREQYF
>TRBV6-1|few|-|TRBJ1-1
TGTGCCAGCAGACCTGGACAGATCAGGAACACTGAAGCTTTCTTT
CASRPGQIRNTEAFF
>TRBV5-1|few|-|TRBJ1-2
TGCGCCAGCAGCTTGGGACTGCAGGGTAATGGTAACTATGGCTACACCTTC
CASSLGLQGNGNYGYTF
>TRBV28|-|TRBD1|TRBJ1-2
TGTGCCAGCAGTTATAGCCTGGGACAGGGGGCTAAGGGCTACACCTTC
CASSYSLGQGAKGYTF
>TRBV20-1|few|-|TRBJ1-2
TGCAGGCTTTCGGACAGCTATGGCTACACCTTC
CRLSDSYGYTF
>TRBV5-4|-|-|TRBJ2-5
TGTGCCAGCAGCCTCTGGGGGGTAGGAGAGACCCAGTACTTC
CASSLWGVGETQYF